This T cell receptor beta chain was sequenced for a study of T cell responses to AZD1222 COVID-19 vaccine. Study-level findings and limits: Donors were chiefly white British, with a greater number of females, and clonal diversity was perhaps underestimated. Repertoires were obtained solely post-peak T cell response. Just a handful of people given AZD1222 tested seropositive at baseline. The study found Spike-specific TCR breadth and depth rose after two AZD1222 doses.

Of note for this clone: As yet, its antigen is unknown.

Some clones are missing from TCRdb's copy, which holds only in-frame ones; the method was immunoSEQ multiplex PCR. The sample yields tens of thousands of clones, approximately 79% seen once. The CDR3 consists of 15 residues. CDR1 is LNHDA and CDR2 is SQIVND in the germline V gene (reference sequence). Trimming at V came to 7 bases and at J to 1 base, leaving 7 bases not matched to a gene. The clonotype was recovered from an adult in good health. The V gene is TRBV19, the J gene TRBJ2-1; 7 nucleotides align to TRBD2. The material sequenced was peripheral blood, taken on day 0 of MenACWY control vaccination. The CDR3 loop is CASTTGGTSYNEQFF. The DNA of the CDR3 is TGTGCCAGTACAACGGGGGGAACGTCCTACAATGAGCAGTTCTTC.